This entry concerns a single T cell receptor beta chain. Its antigen is as yet unknown. The CDR3 carries no conserved terminal phenylalanine or tryptophan, so it likely arises from a read error. This sample is drawn from a study of post-analysis software for immune sequencing data. Whole-study results and caveats: The five TRBV segments detected at higher frequency in patients than in controls included TRBV5-6, TRBV5-1 and TRBV20-1. Strong same-batch co-clustering of samples appeared with F measure clustering.

Deletions cut 7 bases from V and 2 bases from J, with 14 bases between. The CDR3 has 15 amino acids. Germline V lookup: CDR1 MNHNS, CDR2 SASEGT. Tagging with unique molecular identifiers was a feature of the TCR beta cDNA libraries. TCRdb recomputed calls from the PCR reads with MiXCR, one row per CDR3 protein. The top ten clones hold approximately 10% of a sample with approximately 630,000 distinct CDR3 sequences, roughly three fifths of them seen once. The specimen was blood. The sequence was obtained from a girl under 10 years old with multiple sclerosis. V gene TRBV6-1 combines with J gene TRBJ2-2, with D hard to call. The CDR3 DNA follows: TGTGCCAGCAAGAAGGAAACTCCAAACACCGGGGAGCTGTTTGTT. Its translation is CASKKETPNTGELFV.